This T cell receptor (beta chain) originates from a study of CXCR3-negative and CXCR3-positive naive CD8 T cells. Study-wide points: Between one naive subset and the other, surface CD5 was comparable, and TCR strength was inferred from TRB CDR3 properties.

This CDR3 is built from 13 residues. CDR1 is SGHVS, CDR2 FNYEAQ, per germline. This clonotype shows up as medium-sized by frequency. The antigen is undetermined. TRB cDNA was prepared as libraries by UMI-labeled 5' RACE. TCRdb reprocessed the 5' RACE reads and stores each CDR3 protein as one record, lacking DNA. This sample's table has fewer than 9,000 distinct CDR3 sequences. The receptor was isolated from a human donor in good health. Some clones in this sample may be carry-over from other donors' samples. Sequenced sample: naive CXCR3- CD8+ T cells from blood. The subset was: CD45RO-CCR7+CD27+CD95- naive CD8+ T cells lacking CXCR3 (TNR3-). V gene TRBV7-6 combines with J gene TRBJ2-5; TCRdb designates TRBD1, a call that cannot be tested without DNA. The CDR3: CASSTDREETQYF.